This T cell receptor beta chain is from a study of T-cell memory formation after mild COVID-19. General study findings and limits: Mainly in CM and EM were contracting CD4+ clones; CD8+ were in EMRA. A subset of responding clones appeared in pre-infection memory, suggesting cross-reactive memory joined. Clones contracting day 15 to 85 were balanced CD4/CD8; later expanders leaned CD4+.

This clonotype came up a few times. Its specificity is unknown. UMIs and sample barcodes were carried by the TCR alpha and TCR beta cDNA libraries that 5'RACE produced using constant-segment primers. In TCRdb, the 5' RACE reads were re-called with MiXCR into one record per CDR3 protein. The table shows under 450,000 distinct CDR3 sequences, with about an eighth occurring only once. The V gene lost 9 bases and the J gene lost 11 bases, with 13 bases spanning the gap. Germline CDR1 reads MNHEY; CDR2 reads SVGEGT. The length of the CDR3 is 10 residues. The sequence was obtained from a man aged 18 to 29 who had mild COVID-19 (a few samples of this study predate the infection). Cell type and time point are not known. Sequences were obtained from PBMCs or a T cell subset sorted from them (not recorded which). The chain has TRBV6-2 or TRBV6-3 and TRBJ1-1; D not certain. CDR3 bases: TGTGCCAGATCGTTGGGCCCGGCTTTCTTT. Translation gives CARSLGPAFF.